This T cell receptor (beta chain) emerged from a study of regulatory T cells in long-lasting Graves disease. Arm-PCR of CDR3 regions and iRepertoire HTBI primers were used to build TCR beta libraries. TCRdb recomputed calls from the multiplex PCR reads with MiXCR, one row per CDR3 protein. The sample gives 400,000 or so distinct CDR3 sequences, 20% to 25% of which show up once; roughly 20% is in the top ten. Time point here: persistent/refractory GD, antithyroid drugs over 5 years with positive TRAb. PBMC RNA was the source of the TCR library. Germline CDR1 LGHDT, CDR2 YNNKEL (reference sequence). The V end lost 8 bases, the J end lost 6 bases, and 8 bases lay between the germline ends. The CDR3 totals 10 residues.

This TCR derives from a female donor with Graves disease. This material consisted of peripheral blood mononuclear cells (PBMCs), taken when the disease was refractory, from a patient treated with antithyroid drugs. The chain joins TRBV3-1 to TRBJ2-7; D tentatively reads TRBD1 or TRBD2 (5 bases each). The CDR3 sequence is CASGGSEQYF. In DNA, the CDR3 is TGTGCCAGCGGGGGTTCCGAGCAGTACTTC.